The clone carrying this T cell receptor beta chain was counted a single time. The data were produced by immunoSEQ multiplex PCR, yet TCRdb's version contains in-frame clones alone and is incomplete. The repertoire has under 65,000 clones, roughly nine tenths of them found once; the top ten carry approximately 11%. This sample was taken from a study of OX40 agonist ivuxolimab in advanced cancers. In the study overall: While on treatment, patients had intravenous ivuxolimab at 0.01 to 10 mg/kg every 2 weeks. Antecedent anti-PD-1, anti-PD-L1 or anti-CTLA-4 therapy was permissible, with under 50% having received some.

CDR3 length: 14 residues. The germline V gene encodes CDR1 LNHDA and CDR2 SQIVND (reference sequence). V lost 6 bases and J 0 bases, leaving 11 bases between the germline ends. The sample here was CD4+ or CD8+ T cells sorted from blood, taken in a trial of the OX40 agonist ivuxolimab. This clonotype was obtained from an adult with an advanced solid tumor such as melanoma, head and neck, liver or kidney cancer. V and J are TRBV19 and TRBJ1-2, with D unresolved. The CDR3 nucleotides are TGTGCCAGTAGCCCACTCGGGACTAACTATGGCTACACCTTC. It encodes CASSPLGTNYGYTF.